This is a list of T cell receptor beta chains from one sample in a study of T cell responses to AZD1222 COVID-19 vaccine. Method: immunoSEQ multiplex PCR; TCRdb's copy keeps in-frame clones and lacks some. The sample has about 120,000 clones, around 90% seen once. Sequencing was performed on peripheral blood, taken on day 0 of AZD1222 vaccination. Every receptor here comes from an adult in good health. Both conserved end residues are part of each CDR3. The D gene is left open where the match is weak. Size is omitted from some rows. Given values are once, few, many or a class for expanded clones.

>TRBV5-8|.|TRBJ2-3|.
CASSLFDHDTDTQYF
TGTGCCAGCAGCTTGTTTGATCATGACACAGATACGCAGTATTTT
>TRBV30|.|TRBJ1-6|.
CAWSTTGLYNSPLHF
TGTGCCTGGAGTACGACAGGTCTCTATAATTCACCCCTCCACTTT
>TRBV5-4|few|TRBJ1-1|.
CAIRPNPVNTEAFF
TGTGCCATCCGACCGAACCCAGTGAACACTGAAGCTTTCTTT
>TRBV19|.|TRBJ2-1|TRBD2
CASSIRTSGAYNEQFF
TGTGCCAGTAGTATAAGGACTAGCGGAGCCTACAATGAGCAGTTCTTC
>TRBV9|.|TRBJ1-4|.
CASSVGNSATNEKLFF
TGTGCCAGCAGCGTAGGGAACAGTGCAACTAATGAAAAACTGTTTTTT
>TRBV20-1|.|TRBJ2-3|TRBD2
CSASKREDTQYF
TGCAGTGCTAGTAAGCGGGAAGATACGCAGTATTTT
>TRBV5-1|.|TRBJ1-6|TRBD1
CASSLGGPNNSPLHF
TGCGCCAGCAGCTTAGGGGGCCCCAATAATTCACCCCTCCACTTT
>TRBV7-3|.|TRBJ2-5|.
CASSPSGWQETQYF
TGTGCCAGCAGCCCTTCGGGTTGGCAAGAGACCCAGTACTTC
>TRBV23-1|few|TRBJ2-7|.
CASSQQGRYISYEQYF
TGCGCCAGCAGTCAACAGGGACGATATATTTCCTACGAGCAGTACTTC
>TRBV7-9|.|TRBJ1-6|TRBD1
CASSRDRGRNSPLHF
TGTGCCAGCAGCCGGGACAGGGGACGAAATTCACCCCTCCACTTT
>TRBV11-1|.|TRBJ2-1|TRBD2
CASSPRDYPPNEQFF
TGTGCCAGCAGCCCCCGGGACTACCCCCCCAATGAGCAGTTCTTC
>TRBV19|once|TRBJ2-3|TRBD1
CASSELGTGGSTDTQYF
TGTGCCAGTAGTGAACTCGGGACAGGGGGTAGCACAGATACGCAGTATTTT
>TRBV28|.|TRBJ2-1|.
CASKSSADEQFF
TGTGCCAGCAAGTCCTCGGCAGATGAGCAGTTCTTC
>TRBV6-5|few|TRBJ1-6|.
CASSYSSRANSPLHF
TGTGCCAGCAGTTACTCGAGCAGGGCTAATTCACCCCTCCACTTT
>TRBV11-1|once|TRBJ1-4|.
CASSEDGGYEKLFF
TGTGCCAGCAGCGAAGACGGGGGGTATGAAAAACTGTTTTTT
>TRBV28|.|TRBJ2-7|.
CASSSGAGGSYEQYF
TGTGCCAGCAGTTCGGGGGCAGGGGGTAGCTACGAGCAGTACTTC
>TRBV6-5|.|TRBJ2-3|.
CASSYSGQTNTQYF
TGTGCCAGCAGTTACTCCGGACAGACTAATACGCAGTATTTT
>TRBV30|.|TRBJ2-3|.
CAWTPRTDTQYF
TGTGCCTGGACCCCCCGGACAGATACGCAGTATTTT
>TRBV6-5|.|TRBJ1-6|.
CASSFAFGDSPLHF
TGTGCCAGCAGTTTCGCGTTCGGTGATTCACCCCTCCACTTT
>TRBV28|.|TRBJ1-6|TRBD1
CASSPVRQGNSPLHF
TGTGCCAGCAGTCCGGTCCGACAGGGAAACTCACCCCTCCACTTT
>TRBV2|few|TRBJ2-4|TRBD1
CASRPGQGGYIQYF
TGTGCCAGCAGGCCGGGACAGGGTGGTTACATTCAGTACTTC
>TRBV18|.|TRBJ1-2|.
CASSPGPTSGYTF
TGTGCCAGCTCACCAGGGCCGACTAGTGGCTACACCTTC
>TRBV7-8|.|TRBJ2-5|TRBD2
CASSYRSREEETQYF
TGTGCCAGCAGTTACCGATCGCGGGAGGAAGAGACCCAGTACTTC
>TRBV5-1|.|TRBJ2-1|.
CASSFGAGTSHEQFF
TGCGCCAGCAGCTTTGGGGCAGGGACGTCCCATGAGCAGTTCTTC
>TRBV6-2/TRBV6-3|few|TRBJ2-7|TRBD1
CASSYSRDRGPFEQYF
TGTGCCAGCAGTTACTCCCGGGACAGGGGGCCTTTCGAGCAGTACTTC
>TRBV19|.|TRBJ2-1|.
CASSIDRGYNNEQFF
TGTGCCAGTAGTATTGACCGGGGCTACAACAATGAGCAGTTCTTC
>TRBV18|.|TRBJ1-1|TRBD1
CASSPIQGADTEAFF
TGTGCCAGCTCACCTATTCAGGGGGCCGACACTGAAGCTTTCTTT